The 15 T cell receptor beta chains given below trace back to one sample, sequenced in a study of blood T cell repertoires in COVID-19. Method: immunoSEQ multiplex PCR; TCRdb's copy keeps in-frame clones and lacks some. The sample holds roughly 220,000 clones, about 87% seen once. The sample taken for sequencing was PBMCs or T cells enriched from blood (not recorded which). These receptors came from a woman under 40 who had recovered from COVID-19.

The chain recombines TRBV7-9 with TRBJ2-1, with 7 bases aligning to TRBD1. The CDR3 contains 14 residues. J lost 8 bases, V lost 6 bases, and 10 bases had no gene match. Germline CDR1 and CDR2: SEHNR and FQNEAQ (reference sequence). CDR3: CASRRGLRVHEQFF. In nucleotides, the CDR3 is TGTGCCAGCAGGAGGGGGCTCCGGGTCCATGAGCAGTTCTTC. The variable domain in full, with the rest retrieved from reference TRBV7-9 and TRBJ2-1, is DTGVSQNPRHKITKRGQNVTFRCDPISEHNRLYWYRQTLGQGPEFLTYFQNEAQLEKSRLLSDRFSAERPKGSFSTLEIQRTEQGDSAMYLCASRRGLRVHEQFFGPGTRLTVL.

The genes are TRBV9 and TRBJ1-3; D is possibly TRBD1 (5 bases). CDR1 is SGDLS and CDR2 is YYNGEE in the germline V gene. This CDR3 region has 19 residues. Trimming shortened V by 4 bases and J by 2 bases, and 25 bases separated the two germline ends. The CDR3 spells CASSPRRGEGTTAGNTIYF. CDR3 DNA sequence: TGTGCCAGCAGCCCCCGCCGAGGGGAGGGTACAACTGCTGGAAACACCATATATTTT.

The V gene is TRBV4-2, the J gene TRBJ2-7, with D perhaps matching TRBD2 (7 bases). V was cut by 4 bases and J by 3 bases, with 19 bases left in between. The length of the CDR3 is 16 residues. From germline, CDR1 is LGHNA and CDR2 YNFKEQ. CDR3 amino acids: CASSPTGGSSLYEQYF. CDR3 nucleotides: TGTGCCAGCAGCCCTACGGGGGGCTCCTCCCTCTACGAGCAGTACTTC.

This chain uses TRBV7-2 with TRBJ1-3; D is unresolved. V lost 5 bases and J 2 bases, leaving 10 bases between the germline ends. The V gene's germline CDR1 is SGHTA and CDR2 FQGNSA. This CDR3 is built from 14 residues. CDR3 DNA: TGTGCCAGCAGCCTGGGAGACCCTGGAAACACCATATATTTT. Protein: CASSLGDPGNTIYF.

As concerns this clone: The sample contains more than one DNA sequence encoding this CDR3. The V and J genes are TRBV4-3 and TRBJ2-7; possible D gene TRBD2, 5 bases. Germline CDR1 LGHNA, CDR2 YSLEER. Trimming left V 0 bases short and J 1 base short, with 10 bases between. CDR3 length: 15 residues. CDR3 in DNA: TGCGCCAGCAGCCAAGAATCCCGGGATTCCTACGAGCAGTACTTC. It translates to CASSQESRDSYEQYF.

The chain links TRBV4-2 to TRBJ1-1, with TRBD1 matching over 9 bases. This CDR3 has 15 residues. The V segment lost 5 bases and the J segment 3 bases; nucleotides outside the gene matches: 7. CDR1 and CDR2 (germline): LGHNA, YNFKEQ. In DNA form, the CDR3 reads TGTGCCAGCAGCAAAACGGACAGGGGAGACACTGAAGCTTTCTTT. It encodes CASSKTDRGDTEAFF.

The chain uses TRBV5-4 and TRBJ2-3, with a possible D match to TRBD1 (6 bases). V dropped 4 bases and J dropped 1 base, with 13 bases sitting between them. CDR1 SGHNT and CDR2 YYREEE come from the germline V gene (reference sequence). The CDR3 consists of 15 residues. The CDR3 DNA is TGTGCCAGCAGCAAACAGGGTGGGGGCACAGATACGCAGTATTTT. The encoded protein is CASSKQGGGTDTQYF.

The CDR3 loop is CASSQLHGGDTGELFF. The DNA of the CDR3 is TGCGCCAGCAGCCAACTTCACGGGGGGGACACCGGGGAGCTGTTTTTT. V gene TRBV4-3 combines with J gene TRBJ2-2; 8 nucleotides line up with TRBD2. CDR1 is LGHNA, CDR2 YSLEER, per germline. The CDR3 spans 16 residues. V trimming: 2 bases; J trimming: 3 bases; junction bases outside the gene matches: 5.

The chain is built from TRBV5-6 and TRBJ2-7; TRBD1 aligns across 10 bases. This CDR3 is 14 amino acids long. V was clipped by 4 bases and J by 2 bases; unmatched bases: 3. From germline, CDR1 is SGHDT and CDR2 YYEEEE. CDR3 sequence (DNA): TGTGCCAGCAGCGACGGACAGGGGGCCTACGAGCAGTACTTC. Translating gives CASSDGQGAYEQYF. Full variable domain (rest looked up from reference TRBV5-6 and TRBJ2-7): DAGVTQSPTHLIKTRGQQVTLRCSPKSGHDTVSWYQQALGQGPQFIFQYYEEEERQRGNFPDRFSGHQFPNYSSELNVNALLLGDSALYLCASSDGQGAYEQYFGPGTRLTVT.

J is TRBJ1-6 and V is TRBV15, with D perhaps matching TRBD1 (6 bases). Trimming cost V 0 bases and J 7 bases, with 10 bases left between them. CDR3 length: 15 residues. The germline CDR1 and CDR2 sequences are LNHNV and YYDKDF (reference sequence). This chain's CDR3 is CATSREWDKNSPLHF. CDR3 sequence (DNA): TGTGCCACCAGCAGAGAGTGGGACAAGAATTCACCCCTCCACTTT.

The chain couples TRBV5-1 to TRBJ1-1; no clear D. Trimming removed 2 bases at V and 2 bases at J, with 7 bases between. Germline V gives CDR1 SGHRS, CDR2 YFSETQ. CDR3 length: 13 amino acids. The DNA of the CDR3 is TGCGCCAGCAGCTTCAACAGTAACACTGAAGCTTTCTTT. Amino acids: CASSFNSNTEAFF.

The CDR3 spells CASSLLQAGEQYF. In DNA form, the CDR3 reads TGTGCCAGCAGTTTATTACAGGCCGGTGAGCAGTACTTC. The chain couples TRBV27 to TRBJ2-7; TRBD1 is a possible D gene (5 bases). The length of the CDR3 is 13 residues. Looked up from germline, CDR1 is MNHEY and CDR2 is SMNVEV (reference sequence). V dropped 1 base and J dropped 7 bases, with 11 bases sitting between them.

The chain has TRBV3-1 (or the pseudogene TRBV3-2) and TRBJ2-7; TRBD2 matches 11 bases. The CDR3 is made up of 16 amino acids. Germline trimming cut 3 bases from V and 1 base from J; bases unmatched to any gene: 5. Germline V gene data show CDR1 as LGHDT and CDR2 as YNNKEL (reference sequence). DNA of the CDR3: TGTGCCAGCAGCCAGATGGGACTAGCGGCTTCCTACGAGCAGTACTTC. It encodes CASSQMGLAASYEQYF.

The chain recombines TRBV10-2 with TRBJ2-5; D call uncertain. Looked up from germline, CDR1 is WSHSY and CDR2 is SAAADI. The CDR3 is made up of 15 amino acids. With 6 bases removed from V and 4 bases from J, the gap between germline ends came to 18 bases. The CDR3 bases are TGCGCCAGCAGACAACGACACCTACCCCCAGAGACCCAGTACTTC. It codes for CASRQRHLPPETQYF.

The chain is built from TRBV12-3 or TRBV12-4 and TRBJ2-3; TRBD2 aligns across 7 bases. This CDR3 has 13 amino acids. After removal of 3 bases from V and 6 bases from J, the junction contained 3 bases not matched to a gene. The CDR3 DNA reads TGTGCCAGCAGTTTCAGTAGCGGGGATACGCAGTATTTT. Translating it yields CASSFSSGDTQYF.